This is a list of T cell receptor beta chains from one sample in a study of cytomegalovirus exposure and HLA in healthy donors. TCRdb keeps only in-frame clones here, not all; method: immunoSEQ multiplex PCR. The sample has some 130,000 clones, over 70% seen once; the top ten hold around 2.2%. Sequenced input: PBMCs. The receptors were sampled from a man under 40 in good health and CMV-seronegative. Both conserved end residues are part of each CDR3. D genes are given only for firm matches. Some rows mark clone size as missing; the rest say once, few, many or name a class of expanded clone.

length,size,J,V,D,DNA,CDR3
14,-,TRBJ1-1,TRBV4-3,TRBD1,TGCGCCAGCAGCCAGAGACAGGGATGGACTGAAGCTTTCTTT,CASSQRQGWTEAFF
14,-,TRBJ2-3,TRBV11-3,-,TGTGCCAGCAGTCTTAGCGGACCCACAGATACGCAGTATTTT,CASSLSGPTDTQYF
11,-,TRBJ2-5,TRBV5-6,-,TGTGCCAGCAGCTTAGGAACGGGGCAGTACTTC,CASSLGTGQYF
12,-,TRBJ2-6,TRBV10-2,-,TGCGCCAGCCTAGAAGGGGCCAACGTCCTGACTTTC,CASLEGANVLTF
15,-,TRBJ1-3,TRBV6-5,-,TGTGCCAGCGGTGGACAGTTTGTCTCTGGAAACACCATATATTTT,CASGGQFVSGNTIYF
14,-,TRBJ2-7,TRBV5-1,-,TGCGCCAGCAGCGACTCCGGGACAATCGACGAGCAGTACTTC,CASSDSGTIDEQYF
15,-,TRBJ2-7,TRBV6-1,TRBD2,TGTGCCAGCAGTGAAGGGCTAGCGGGAGTTAGCGAGCAGTACTTC,CASSEGLAGVSEQYF
15,-,TRBJ2-7,TRBV7-6,TRBD2,TGTGCCAGCAGCCCCGGACTAGCGGGAGGGAGGGAGCAGTACTTC,CASSPGLAGGREQYF
14,-,TRBJ2-5,TRBV5-4,-,TGTGCCAGCAGCTCACGGGGGGCCGCGGAGACCCAGTACTTC,CASSSRGAAETQYF
15,-,TRBJ1-3,TRBV5-6,-,TGTGCCAGCAGCTTGGGCCCGGTCTCTGGAAACACCATATATTTT,CASSLGPVSGNTIYF
14,-,TRBJ2-5,TRBV7-7,-,TGTGCCAGCAGCTTGACAGGCAGACAAGAGACCCAGTACTTC,CASSLTGRQETQYF
13,-,TRBJ1-2,TRBV7-9,-,TGTGCCAGCAGCTTAGAAGAGCGAGGGGGCTACACCTTC,CASSLEERGGYTF
14,-,TRBJ1-2,TRBV14,TRBD1,TGTGCCAGCAGCCAAATGGGACAGGGTGATGGCTACACCTTC,CASSQMGQGDGYTF
13,-,TRBJ2-3,TRBV29-1,-,TGCAGCGCGCGGAGAGGCGGGACAGATACGCAGTATTTT,CSARRGGTDTQYF
16,-,TRBJ2-6,TRBV19,-,TGTGCCAGTAGTATCGGGGGGCTCCATGGGGCCAACGTCCTGACTTTC,CASSIGGLHGANVLTF
14,once,TRBJ2-7,TRBV9,-,TGTGCCAGCAGCGTATATTCAGATCCGATGGAGCAGTACTTC,CASSVYSDPMEQYF
15,-,TRBJ2-1,TRBV7-9,TRBD2,TGTGCCAGCAGCTTAAGGGCGGGAGGGTTTAATGAGCAGTTCTTC,CASSLRAGGFNEQFF
15,-,TRBJ1-1,TRBV28,-,TGTGCCAGCAGACAAGAAGCAGGGTTGATTAGTTCAGCTTTCTTT,CASRQEAGLISSAFF
14,-,TRBJ2-7,TRBV6-5,-,TGTGCCAGCAGTTACTCGAGCGAGGACTACGAGCAGTACTTC,CASSYSSEDYEQYF
17,-,TRBJ1-4,TRBV5-5,TRBD1,TGTGCCAGCACCGTTGGGACAGCTATATGGGCTAATGAAAAACTGTTTTTT,CASTVGTAIWANEKLFF
17,-,TRBJ2-1,TRBV29-1,TRBD2,TGCAGCGTTTCAGGGCCGCTGGGACTAGCGGGAGGGGTAGGGCAGTTCTTC,CSVSGPLGLAGGVGQFF
14,-,TRBJ1-2,TRBV5-6,TRBD1,TGTGCCAGCAGCCGTTCGGGACAGCCGTGGGGCTACACCTTC,CASSRSGQPWGYTF
13,-,TRBJ1-6,TRBV10-2,-,TGCGCCAGCAGTGGTGTAGTAAATTCACCCCTCCACTTT,CASSGVVNSPLHF
15,-,TRBJ2-7,TRBV2,TRBD1,TGTGCCAGCAGTTATTCCGGGACAGGGGACTACGAGCAGTACTTC,CASSYSGTGDYEQYF
13,-,TRBJ2-7,TRBV6-5,-,TGTGCCAGCAGTTACTCGGGCTCGAACGAGCAGTACTTC,CASSYSGSNEQYF
15,many,TRBJ1-4,TRBV5-6,TRBD1,TGTGCCAGCAGCGGGGCGGTCTACAGGGGTGAAAAACTGTTTTTT,CASSGAVYRGEKLFF
12,-,TRBJ1-1,TRBV6-1,TRBD1,TGTGCCTCCGGACAGGGGAATACTAAAGCTTTCTTT,CASGQGNTKAFF
12,-,TRBJ1-6,TRBV10-3,TRBD1,TGTGCCACCGGGACAGTAAATTCACCCCTCCACTTT,CATGTVNSPLHF
14,-,TRBJ1-1,TRBV13,TRBD1,TGTGCCAGCAGCGGGGGGGACAGGGAGGAAGAAGCTTTCTTT,CASSGGDREEEAFF
17,-,TRBJ2-7,TRBV21-1,-,TGTGCCAGCAGCAAAGACGGGGATAGGGGAGGGCCGGATGAGCAGTACTTC,CASSKDGDRGGPDEQYF
14,once,TRBJ2-4,TRBV19,TRBD1,TGTGCCAGTACCGACGGGACAGGGGGCTACATTCAGTACTTC,CASTDGTGGYIQYF
13,few,TRBJ1-4,TRBV28,-,TGTGCCAGCTCCCGGACAATCAATGAAAAACTGTTTTTT,CASSRTINEKLFF
15,-,TRBJ2-1,TRBV6-4,-,TGTGCCAGCTCGACTAACGAACTAGGGATACGTGAGCAGTTCTTC,CASSTNELGIREQFF
17,-,TRBJ2-1,TRBV7-8,-,TGTGCCAGCAGCCCTTTCGCCATAGGGGGGGTTTACAATGAGCAGTTCTTC,CASSPFAIGGVYNEQFF
19,-,TRBJ2-1,TRBV4-3,TRBD2,TGCGCCAGCAGCCAAGAAGAAGCTAGCGGGAGGGCCACATACAATGAGCAGTTCTTC,CASSQEEASGRATYNEQFF
13,-,TRBJ2-1,TRBV19,-,TGTGCCAGTAGTCGGGCCGCGGGGAGTGAGCAGTTCTTC,CASSRAAGSEQFF
15,-,TRBJ1-4,TRBV5-4,TRBD1,TGTGCCAGCAGCATTGACAGGGTAACTAATGAAAAACTGTTTTTT,CASSIDRVTNEKLFF
14,-,TRBJ1-1,TRBV10-3,-,TGTGCCATCAGTGATTCGTCTACAGGCCTTGAAGCTTTCTTT,CAISDSSTGLEAFF
13,-,TRBJ1-2,TRBV19,TRBD1,TGTGCCAGTAGTTCGACAGGGGACTATGGCTACACCTTC,CASSSTGDYGYTF
15,few,TRBJ1-2,TRBV13,-,TGTGCCAGCAGCCCGGGATTGGGGTTAAACTATGGCTACACCTTC,CASSPGLGLNYGYTF
15,-,TRBJ1-5,TRBV27,TRBD1,TGTGCCAGCAGTCCGTACAGGGGACTCAATCAGCCCCAGCATTTT,CASSPYRGLNQPQHF
16,-,TRBJ2-2,TRBV19,TRBD2,TGTGCCACCAGCTTGAAATTGGCGGGAGGCACCGGGGAGCTGTTTTTT,CATSLKLAGGTGELFF
13,-,TRBJ1-2,TRBV6-5,-,TGTGCCAGCAGTTACCCCGGGTCCTATGGCTACACCTTC,CASSYPGSYGYTF
16,-,TRBJ2-2,TRBV9,TRBD2,TGTGCCAGCAGCGTGACTAGCCGACAGAACACCGGGGAGCTGTTTTTT,CASSVTSRQNTGELFF
13,few,TRBJ1-5,TRBV30,-,TGTGCCTGGAGTAAAGGGGTGGGGCAGCCCCAGCATTTT,CAWSKGVGQPQHF
15,-,TRBJ2-1,TRBV9,TRBD2,TGTGCCAGCAGCCAGAGCGGGAGAAACTACAATGAGCAGTTCTTC,CASSQSGRNYNEQFF
17,-,TRBJ1-2,TRBV28,TRBD1,TGTGCCAGCAGAGTAGGTGGGACAGGAGATAGGGGGTTTGGCTACACCTTC,CASRVGGTGDRGFGYTF
14,-,TRBJ1-2,TRBV5-4,TRBD1,TGTGCCAGCAGCTTGGTACAGGGGTACTATGGCTACACCTTC,CASSLVQGYYGYTF
16,-,TRBJ2-1,TRBV5-1,TRBD2,TGCGCCAGCACTCTTCCGGGACTAGCGGGAAGAAATGAGCAGTTCTTC,CASTLPGLAGRNEQFF
15,-,TRBJ2-5,TRBV11-2,TRBD1,TGTGCCAGCAGCCATCGTGACAGGGGTGAAGAGACCCAGTACTTC,CASSHRDRGEETQYF
14,-,TRBJ1-6,TRBV27,-,TGTGCCAGCAGTTTTGGGGGGGCGCCTTCACCCCTCCACTTT,CASSFGGAPSPLHF
14,-,TRBJ2-3,TRBV27,-,TGTGCCAGCAGTTTACCCAGCGACACAGATACGCAGTATTTT,CASSLPSDTDTQYF
15,-,TRBJ2-7,TRBV4-3,-,TGCGCCAGCAGCCAAGATCGGGGTGAATTTGCCGAGCAGTACTTC,CASSQDRGEFAEQYF
12,-,TRBJ2-7,TRBV10-3,-,TGTGCCATTGGAGAGGCCCATGACGAGCAGTACTTC,CAIGEAHDEQYF